The 10 T cell receptor beta chains in this list originate from one sample, sequenced in a study of blood T cells in healthy people across ages. A J-beta primer mix and a sample-barcoded 5' primer were used in a second PCR of about 7 to 12 cycles. A single record per CDR3 protein comes from TCRdb applying MiXCR to the 5' RACE reads. The sample includes hundreds of thousands of distinct CDR3 sequences, roughly three fifths of them seen just once. The sequenced material came from blood. The receptors stem from a middle-aged man in good health.

Points on this clonotype: At one end the junction does not follow the germline gene, possibly because of a read error. The chain has TRBV27 and TRBJ2-3; 7 nucleotides line up with TRBD2. This CDR3 has 13 amino acids. The germline CDR1 and CDR2 sequences are MNHEY and SMNVEV (reference sequence). As DNA, the CDR3 is TGTGTCAGCAGAATAGATAGCGGGGATACGCAGTATTTT. Translating it yields CVSRIDSGDTQYF.

This rearrangement joins TRBV6-6 to TRBJ2-1, with 7 bases lining up with TRBD2. Unmatched junction bases numbered 7, after V lost 4 bases and J lost 7 bases. The CDR3 loop spans 14 amino acids. Germline V CDR1 and CDR2: MNHNY, SVGAGI (reference sequence). CDR3 in DNA: TGTGCCAGCAGTTTCGGACTAGTTCGGAATGAGCAGTTCTTC. This translates into CASSFGLVRNEQFF.

The chain links TRBV7-2 to TRBJ2-5; 7 nucleotides line up with TRBD2. The J call is doubtful: the DNA matches TRBJ2-7 better. The length of the CDR3 is 15 residues. Germline CDR1 SGHTA, CDR2 FQGNSA. CDR3 bases: TGTGCCAGCAGCCCGCCGGGCGGGAGATTGAACGAGCAGTACTTC. It is translated as CASSPPGGRLNEQYF.

This sequence joins TRBV6-2 or TRBV6-3 and TRBJ2-5, with D tentatively TRBD2 (7 bases). Germline loops: CDR1 MNHEY, CDR2 SVGEGT. The CDR3 contains 15 residues. With 9 bases removed from V and 2 bases from J, the gap between germline ends came to 19 bases. The CDR3 nucleotides read TGTGCCAGTACCGGGGGGCATCAGCTGCAAGAGACCCAGTACTTC. Translating it yields CASTGGHQLQETQYF.

The chain uses TRBV4-2 and TRBJ1-6; possibly TRBD1 for D (5 bases). The CDR3 runs 15 residues. The germline V and J ends were trimmed by 0 bases and 10 bases, with 13 bases remaining between them. The V gene's germline CDR1 is LGHNA and CDR2 YNFKEQ. CDR3 sequence reads: CASSQERGWGSPLHF. Here the CDR3 DNA reads TGTGCCAGCAGCCAAGAACGGGGGTGGGGATCACCCCTCCACTTT.

The V and J genes are TRBV7-6 and TRBJ1-2, with D unclear. Germline V CDR1 and CDR2: SGHVS, FNYEAQ. V dropped 4 bases and J dropped 4 bases, with 16 bases sitting between them. This CDR3 is 15 amino acids long. CDR3 nucleotides: TGTGCCAGCAGCTCTGCTGACCAAACCGGCTATGGCTACACCTTC. Amino acids: CASSSADQTGYGYTF.

This clonotype has just a few counts. V gene TRBV11-2 combines with J gene TRBJ1-4; 7 nucleotides align to TRBD1. CDR3 size: 16 residues. Per the germline V gene, CDR1 is SGHAT and CDR2 is FQNNGV. The J segment lost 3 bases and the V segment lost 5 bases, leaving 9 bases of the junction unmatched. The CDR3 sequence: CASSPEQGRANEKLFF. CDR3 in DNA: TGTGCCAGCAGCCCGGAACAGGGGCGGGCTAATGAAAAACTGTTTTTT.

The rearrangement uses TRBV6-1 and TRBJ2-3; 13 nucleotides line up with TRBD2. Per the germline V gene, CDR1 is MNHNS and CDR2 is SASEGT. There are 19 residues in the CDR3. V was pared by 5 bases and J by 1 base, with 12 bases of the junction left unmatched. The CDR3 is CASSPLRTSGSLGTDTQYF. The CDR3 DNA reads as TGTGCCAGCAGTCCCTTAAGGACTAGCGGGAGCTTGGGCACAGATACGCAGTATTTT.

This clonotype came up a few times. The V call is TRBV5-1, the J call TRBJ2-6, with TRBD1 identical over 8 bases. Germline assignment: CDR1 SGHRS and CDR2 YFSETQ. CDR3 length equals 18 residues. V lost 3 bases and J lost 2; bases outside the gene matches: 10. CDR3 amino acids: CASSYLGQGGAGANVLTF. The DNA for the CDR3 is TGCGCCAGCAGCTATTTAGGACAGGGTGGCGCTGGGGCCAACGTCCTGACTTTC.

This clonotype has a handful of counts. The CDR3 sequence is CASSQGSGRALYEQYF. As DNA, the CDR3 is TGCGCCAGCAGCCAAGGGAGCGGGAGGGCCCTCTACGAGCAGTACTTC. The V and J genes are TRBV4-3 and TRBJ2-7; 10 bases map to TRBD2. The V gene end was trimmed by 1 base and the J gene end by 3 bases; junction bases not matched to a gene: 6. Per the germline V gene, CDR1 is LGHNA and CDR2 is YSLEER. The CDR3 consists of 16 residues.